This TCR beta chain is from a study of control samples from healthy donors and cancer patients. Sequencing used immunoSEQ multiplex PCR; TCRdb keeps in-frame clones, though not all of them. The sample carries tens of thousands of clones, about 85% recorded once. The V and J ends lost 0 bases and 6 bases, in that order; junction bases with no gene match: 7. Germline CDR1 is SGDLS and CDR2 is YYNGEE. This CDR3 is 15 amino acids long. The receptor's source is a woman in her forties or fifties in good health. Input material: blood. The chain carries TRBV9 and TRBJ1-1; TRBD1 matches 8 bases. Here the CDR3 reads CASSVAHGQGAEAFF. Written as DNA, the CDR3 is TGTGCCAGCAGCGTAGCTCATGGACAGGGAGCTGAAGCTTTCTTT.